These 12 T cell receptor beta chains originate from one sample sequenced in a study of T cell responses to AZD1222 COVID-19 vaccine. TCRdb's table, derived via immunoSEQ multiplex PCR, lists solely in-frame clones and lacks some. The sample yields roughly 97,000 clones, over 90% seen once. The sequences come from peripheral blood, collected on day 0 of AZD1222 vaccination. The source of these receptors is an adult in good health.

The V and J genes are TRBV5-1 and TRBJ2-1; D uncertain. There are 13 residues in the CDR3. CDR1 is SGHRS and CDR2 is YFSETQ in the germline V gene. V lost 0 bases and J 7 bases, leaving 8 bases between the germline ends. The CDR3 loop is CASSLGVWNEQFF. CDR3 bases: TGCGCCAGCAGCTTGGGGGTATGGAATGAGCAGTTCTTC.

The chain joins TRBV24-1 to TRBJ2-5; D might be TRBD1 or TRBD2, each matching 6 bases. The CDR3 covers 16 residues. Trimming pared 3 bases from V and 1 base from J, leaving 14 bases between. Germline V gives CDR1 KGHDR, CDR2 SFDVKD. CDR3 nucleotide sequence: TGTGCCACCAGTGATCCCGGGGGCGAATCCCAAGAGACCCAGTACTTC. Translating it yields CATSDPGGESQETQYF.

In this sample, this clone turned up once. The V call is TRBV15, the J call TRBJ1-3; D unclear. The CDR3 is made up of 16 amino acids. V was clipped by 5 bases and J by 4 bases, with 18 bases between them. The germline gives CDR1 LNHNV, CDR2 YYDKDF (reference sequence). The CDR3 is CATSETVWGSGNTIYF. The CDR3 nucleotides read TGTGCCACCAGCGAAACAGTTTGGGGTTCAGGAAACACCATATATTTT. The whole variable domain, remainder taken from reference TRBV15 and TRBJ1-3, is DAMVIQNPRYQVTQFGKPVTLSCSQTLNHNVMYWYQQKSSQAPKLLFHYYDKDFNNEADTPDNFQSRRPNTSFCFLDIRSPGLGDTAMYLCATSETVWGSGNTIYFGEGSWLTVV.

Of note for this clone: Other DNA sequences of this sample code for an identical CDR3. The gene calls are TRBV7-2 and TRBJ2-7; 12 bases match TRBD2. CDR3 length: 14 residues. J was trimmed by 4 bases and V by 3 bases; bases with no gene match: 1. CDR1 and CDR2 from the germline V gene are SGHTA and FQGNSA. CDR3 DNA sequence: TGTGCCAGCAGCTTTGGGACTAGCGGGTACGAGCAGTACTTC. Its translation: CASSFGTSGYEQYF. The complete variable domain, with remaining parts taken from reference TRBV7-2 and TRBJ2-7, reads GAGVSQSPSNKVTEKGKDVELRCDPISGHTALYWYRQSLGQGLEFLIYFQGNSAPDKSGLPSDRFSAERTGGSVSTLTIQRTQQEDSAVYLCASSFGTSGYEQYFGPGTRLTVT.

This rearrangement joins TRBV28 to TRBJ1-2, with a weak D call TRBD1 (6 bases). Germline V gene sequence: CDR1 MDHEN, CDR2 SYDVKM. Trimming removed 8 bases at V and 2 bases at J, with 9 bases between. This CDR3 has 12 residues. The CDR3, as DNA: TGTGCCAGCCATACAGGGAACTATGGCTACACCTTC. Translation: CASHTGNYGYTF.

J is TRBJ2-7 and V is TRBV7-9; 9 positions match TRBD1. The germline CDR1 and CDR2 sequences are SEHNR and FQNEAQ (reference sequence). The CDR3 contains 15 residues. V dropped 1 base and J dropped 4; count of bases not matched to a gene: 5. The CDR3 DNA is TGTGCCAGCAGCTTAGGTGGACAGGGGAGATACGAGCAGTACTTC. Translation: CASSLGGQGRYEQYF.

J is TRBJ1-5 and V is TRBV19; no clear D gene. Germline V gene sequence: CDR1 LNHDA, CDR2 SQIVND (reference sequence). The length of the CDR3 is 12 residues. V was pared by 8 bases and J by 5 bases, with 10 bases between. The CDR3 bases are TGTGCCAGTCGGTTCTTCGATCAGCCCCAGCATTTT. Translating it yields CASRFFDQPQHF. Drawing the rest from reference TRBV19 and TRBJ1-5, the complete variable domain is DGGITQSPKYLFRKEGQNVTLSCEQNLNHDAMYWYRQDPGQGLRLIYYSQIVNDFQKGDIAEGYSVSREKKESFPLTVTSAQKNPTAFYLCASRFFDQPQHFGDGTRLSIL.

The DNA of the CDR3 is TGTGCCAGCAGTTTGGTAGAGCGTAGCAATCAGCCCCAGCATTTT. Amino acids: CASSLVERSNQPQHF. The chain employs TRBV28 and TRBJ1-5; D not certain. CDR1 MDHEN and CDR2 SYDVKM come from the germline V gene. This CDR3 is 15 amino acids long. V was pared by 3 bases and J by 0 bases, with 9 bases between.

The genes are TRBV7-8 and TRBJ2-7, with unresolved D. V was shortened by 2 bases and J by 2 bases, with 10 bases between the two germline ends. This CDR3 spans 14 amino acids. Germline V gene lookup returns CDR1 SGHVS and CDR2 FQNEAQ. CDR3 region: CASSLRAYPYEQYF. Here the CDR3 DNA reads TGTGCCAGCAGCTTAAGGGCTTATCCCTACGAGCAGTACTTC.

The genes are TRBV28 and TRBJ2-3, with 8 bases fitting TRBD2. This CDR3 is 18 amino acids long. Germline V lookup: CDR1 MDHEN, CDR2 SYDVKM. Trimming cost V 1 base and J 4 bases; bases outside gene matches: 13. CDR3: CASSLSLDQAGVSDTQYF. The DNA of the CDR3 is TGTGCCAGCAGTTTATCCTTAGACCAAGCGGGAGTTTCAGATACGCAGTATTTT.

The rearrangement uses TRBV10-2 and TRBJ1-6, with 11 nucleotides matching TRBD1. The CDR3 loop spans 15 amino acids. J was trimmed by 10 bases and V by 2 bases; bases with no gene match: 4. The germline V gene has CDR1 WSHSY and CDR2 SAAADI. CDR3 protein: CASSEPDRGRSPLHF. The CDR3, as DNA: TGCGCCAGCAGTGAGCCGGACAGGGGGCGGTCACCCCTCCACTTT.

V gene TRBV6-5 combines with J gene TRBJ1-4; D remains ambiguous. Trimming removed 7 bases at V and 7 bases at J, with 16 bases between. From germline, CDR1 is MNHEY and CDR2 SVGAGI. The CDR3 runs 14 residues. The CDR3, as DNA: TGTGCCAGCAAAGAGGAGGGATGGGGTGAAAAACTGTTTTTT. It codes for CASKEEGWGEKLFF.